One and the same sample provided the 16 T cell receptor beta chains below, sequenced in a study of blood T cell repertoires in COVID-19. Clones were sequenced by immunoSEQ multiplex PCR, and TCRdb holds only the in-frame ones, with some missing. The data contain some 160,000 clones, around 88% of them singletons. What was sequenced was peripheral blood. These receptors came from a woman in her 70s who had recovered from COVID-19.

The chain is built from TRBV3-1 (or the pseudogene TRBV3-2) and TRBJ2-3, with a weak D call TRBD1 (6 bases). V was cut by 3 bases and J by 7 bases, with 14 bases left in between. CDR3 length: 14 residues. Germline V gene sequence: CDR1 LGHDT, CDR2 YNNKEL (reference sequence). For the CDR3, the DNA is TGTGCCAGCAGCCAGTCCCAAGGGGGTAATACGCAGTATTTT. This gives the protein CASSQSQGGNTQYF.

The chain couples TRBV9 to TRBJ2-7, with 7 bases fitting TRBD1. CDR3 length: 14 residues. Trimming removed 0 bases from V and 7 bases from J; junction bases left unmatched: 7. The germline gives CDR1 SGDLS, CDR2 YYNGEE. The CDR3, as DNA: TGTGCCAGCAGCGTAGGGAGGACAGGTGAGGAGCAGTACTTC. It codes for CASSVGRTGEEQYF. Based on the CDR3 plus reference TRBV9 and TRBJ2-7, the full variable domain is DSGVTQTPKHLITATGQRVTLRCSPRSGDLSVYWYQQSLDQGLQFLIQYYNGEERAKGNILERFSAQQFPDLHSELNLSSLELGDSALYFCASSVGRTGEEQYFGPGTRLTVT.

The V and J genes are TRBV30 and TRBJ1-2, with D maybe TRBD1 (6 bases). Germline loops: CDR1 GTSNPN, CDR2 SVGIG (reference sequence). The V end lost 5 bases, the J end lost 3 bases, and 10 bases lay between the germline ends. This CDR3 comprises 12 residues. CDR3 loop: CAWQGMDYGYTF. CDR3 nucleotide sequence: TGTGCCTGGCAGGGGATGGACTATGGCTACACCTTC.

The count of this clone is one. V gene TRBV5-4 combines with J gene TRBJ2-1; the D is unclear. Trimming pared 3 bases from V and 9 bases from J, leaving 10 bases between. Per germline, CDR1 SGHNT and CDR2 YYREEE (reference sequence). This CDR3 has 12 residues. This chain's CDR3 is CASSSGSSEQFF. The DNA of the CDR3 is TGTGCCAGCAGCTCGGGTAGTAGTGAGCAGTTCTTC.

This clone was seen more than once but under ten times. J is TRBJ1-1 and V is TRBV7-9; D uncertain. The length of the CDR3 is 11 residues. Trimming took 3 bases from V and 11 from J, leaving 10 bases between them. Germline loops: CDR1 SEHNR, CDR2 FQNEAQ (reference sequence). DNA for the CDR3: TGTGCCAGCAGCTTCGGCGCGGAGGCTTTCTTT. This encodes CASSFGAEAFF.

V is TRBV5-1 and J is TRBJ2-2; TRBD2 agrees at 9 bases. Trimming at V came to 5 bases and at J to 4 bases, leaving 12 bases not matched to a gene. Germline V gene sequence: CDR1 SGHRS, CDR2 YFSETQ. The CDR3 spans 17 residues. CDR3 sequence (DNA): TGCGCCAGCAGGAGTGTTAGCGGGAGTGCTGGCACCGGGGAGCTGTTTTTT. Translating gives CASRSVSGSAGTGELFF.

V is TRBV27 and J is TRBJ1-3; D is perhaps TRBD1 (5 bases). V lost 2 bases to trimming and J lost 2 bases, with 10 bases between them. Germline V gene lookup returns CDR1 MNHEY and CDR2 SMNVEV (reference sequence). This CDR3 has 15 residues. The CDR3 DNA reads TGTGCCAGCAGTTTAGGCGGGGCCACTGGAAACACCATATATTTT. Protein: CASSLGGATGNTIYF.

The chain couples TRBV5-1 to TRBJ2-3, with TRBD2 identical over 7 bases. CDR3 length equals 14 residues. Losses at the gene ends were 4 bases for V and 6 bases for J; bases not matched to a gene: 8. Germline CDR1 and CDR2: SGHRS and YFSETQ. The CDR3 region has the DNA TGCGCCAGCAGCCCGACCGGGGACTATGATACGCAGTATTTT. This encodes CASSPTGDYDTQYF. The full variable domain, with the rest looked up from reference TRBV5-1 and TRBJ2-3, is KAGVTQTPRYLIKTRGQQVTLSCSPISGHRSVSWYQQTPGQGLQFLFEYFSETQRNKGNFPGRFSGRQFSNSRSEMNVSTLELGDSALYLCASSPTGDYDTQYFGPGTRLTVL.

Of note for this clone: This clone may be a read error of a much larger clone one base away. This rearrangement joins TRBV5-6 to TRBJ2-3, with 9 bases fitting TRBD1. With V trimmed by 4 bases and J by 5 bases, 2 bases remained unmatched. Germline CDR1 reads SGHDT; CDR2 reads YYEEEE. The CDR3 runs 13 residues. The chain's CDR3 is CASSPTGGDTQYF. The CDR3 DNA reads TGTGCCAGCAGCCCGACAGGGGGAGATACGCAGTATTTT.

This chain joins TRBV5-4 and TRBJ2-3, with D tentatively TRBD2 (6 bases). V lost 2 bases and J lost 3, with 13 bases in between. CDR3 length: 15 residues. Germline CDR1 SGHNT, CDR2 YYREEE (reference sequence). As DNA, the CDR3 is TGTGCCAGCAGCTTACCTAGCGCCTCTACAGATACGCAGTATTTT. It specifies CASSLPSASTDTQYF.

The chain recombines TRBV7-9 with TRBJ2-2; TRBD2 matches at 9 bases. Germline V gives CDR1 SEHNR, CDR2 FQNEAQ (reference sequence). V shed 7 bases and J 5 bases; nucleotides not matched to a gene: 11. The CDR3 covers 16 residues. Here the CDR3 reads CASTPPAREGTGELFF. The CDR3 coding sequence is TGTGCCAGCACCCCCCCCGCGCGGGAGGGAACCGGGGAGCTGTTTTTT.

Worth noting for this clone: An end of the junction differs from the germline gene, which may be a read error. The chain uses TRBV29-1 and TRBJ2-4; TRBD1 matches at 9 bases. This CDR3 is built from 14 residues. Germline values: CDR1 SQVTM, CDR2 ANQGSEA. This CDR3 reads CSIEGQGIVGIQYF. The CDR3 DNA sequence: TGCAGCATTGAAGGACAGGGGATCGTAGGCATTCAGTACTTC.

The chain is built from TRBV7-3 and TRBJ1-2, with 8 bases that match TRBD1. The V segment lost 5 bases and the J segment 14 bases; nucleotides outside the gene matches: 13. The germline V gene has CDR1 SGHTA and CDR2 FQGTGA. CDR3 length: 13 residues. The CDR3 nucleotides read TGTGCCAGCAGCGCGAACCGGGACAGGCCCTCGACCTTC. This gives the protein CASSANRDRPSTF.

The rearrangement uses TRBV27 and TRBJ2-7; TRBD2 might be the D (7 bases). Trimming removed 3 bases from V and 6 bases from J, with 21 bases in between. This CDR3 is built from 16 residues. Germline V gene sequence: CDR1 MNHEY, CDR2 SMNVEV (reference sequence). The chain's CDR3 is CASSLVPGRGGGEQYF. The CDR3 region has the DNA TGTGCCAGCAGTTTGGTCCCTGGCAGGGGAGGGGGCGAGCAGTACTTC.

The chain's CDR3 is CASSLGGGTDTQYF. CDR3 nucleotides: TGTGCCAGCAGTTTAGGGGGGGGCACAGATACGCAGTATTTT. This chain uses TRBV27 with TRBJ2-3; 7 bases map to TRBD2. This CDR3 is built from 14 residues. V gave up 2 bases and J gave up 1 base; unmatched junction bases: 0. Germline lookup yields CDR1 MNHEY and CDR2 SMNVEV (reference sequence).

V and J are TRBV19 and TRBJ1-4; D might be TRBD1 (5 bases). The CDR3 runs 14 residues. Trimming took off 4 bases at V and 6 bases at J, with 12 bases between the two ends. Germline V lookup: CDR1 LNHDA, CDR2 SQIVND (reference sequence). Here the CDR3 reads CASSSQGGDEKLFF. CDR3 in DNA: TGTGCCAGTAGTAGCCAGGGCGGGGATGAAAAACTGTTTTTT.